What follows are 24 T cell receptor beta chains derived from one specimen sequenced in a study of shared clonotypes between healthy human individuals. Produced via immunoSEQ multiplex PCR; TCRdb's table is partial and in-frame only. In the table there are 900,000 to 1,200,000 clones, around 78% of which are singletons. The specimen was memory CD4+ T cells from PBMCs. Sample subset: CD45RA-negative fraction. These receptors originate from a man between 18 and 29 years old in good health. Some clones in this sample may be carry-over from other donors' samples.

This chain's CDR3 is CASSGQGLSYNEQFF. As DNA, the CDR3 is TGTGCCAGCAGTGGACAGGGACTTTCCTACAATGAGCAGTTCTTC. This rearrangement joins TRBV6-1 to TRBJ2-1; D may be TRBD1 (7 bases). The CDR3 covers 15 residues. From germline, CDR1 is MNHNS and CDR2 SASEGT. The germline V and J ends were trimmed by 4 bases and 1 base, with 11 bases remaining between them.

This clone was detected once. The CDR3 sequence is CASSELERATDTQYF. The DNA for the CDR3 is TGTGCCAGCAGTGAACTGGAGCGGGCCACAGATACGCAGTATTTT. V gene TRBV2 combines with J gene TRBJ2-3, with D possibly TRBD2 on 6 matching bases. V was clipped by 2 bases and J by 2 bases, with 11 bases between them. This CDR3 is 15 amino acids long. Per the germline V gene, CDR1 is SNHLY and CDR2 is FYNNEI.

The genes are TRBV7-7 and TRBJ2-3; D not certain. Trimming shortened V by 1 base and J by 5 bases, and 10 bases separated the two germline ends. The CDR3 contains 14 residues. Germline assignment: CDR1 SSHAT and CDR2 FNYEAQ (reference sequence). CDR3 loop: CASSLGVAGDTQYF. The DNA for the CDR3 is TGTGCCAGCAGCTTAGGTGTTGCCGGAGATACGCAGTATTTT.

The V gene is TRBV7-9, the J gene TRBJ2-1; D is undetermined. The germline gives CDR1 SEHNR, CDR2 FQNEAQ (reference sequence). The germline V and J ends were trimmed by 6 bases and 3 bases, with 9 bases remaining between them. This CDR3 is built from 13 residues. CDR3 DNA sequence: TGTGCCAGCAGGGGAAGGCGCTACAATGAGCAGTTCTTC. This encodes CASRGRRYNEQFF.

The gene calls are TRBV5-5 and TRBJ2-7; possible D gene TRBD1, 6 bases. Germline assignment: CDR1 SGHKS and CDR2 YYEKEE (reference sequence). This CDR3 has 14 amino acids. The V end was cut by 2 bases, the J end by 5 bases, with 14 bases between. The CDR3 DNA reads as TGTGCCAGCAGCTTTGCACAGGGAGAGGACGAGCAGTACTTC. Protein product: CASSFAQGEDEQYF.

The chain recombines TRBV18 with TRBJ1-1; the match to TRBD1 covers 7 bases. The CDR3 spans 16 residues. The ends lost 0 bases at V and 11 bases at J; junction bases unmatched: 15. CDR1 and CDR2 (germline): KGHSH, LQKENI. CDR3 amino acids: CASSPPNRQGWRSAFF. The DNA for the CDR3 is TGTGCCAGCTCACCACCCAATAGACAGGGATGGAGAAGTGCTTTCTTT.

V and J are TRBV19 and TRBJ1-2; 7 bases align to TRBD1. J lost 0 bases, V lost 5 bases, and 6 bases had no gene match. The CDR3 length is 15 residues. The germline V gene has CDR1 LNHDA and CDR2 SQIVND (reference sequence). In nucleotides, the CDR3 is TGTGCCAGTAGTCGGACAGGCTTAGCTAACTATGGCTACACCTTC. This codes for CASSRTGLANYGYTF.

The V gene is TRBV6-1, the J gene TRBJ2-5; 8 nucleotides agree with TRBD2. This CDR3 contains 15 residues. The J segment lost 4 bases and the V segment lost 1 base, leaving 5 bases of the junction unmatched. Germline loops: CDR1 MNHNS, CDR2 SASEGT. In nucleotides, the CDR3 is TGTGCCAGCAGTGAAGTGGCGGGAGGAGGAGAGACCCAGTACTTC. This sequence encodes CASSEVAGGGETQYF.

The chain joins TRBV9 to TRBJ1-3; the D gene is possibly TRBD1 (5 bases). With 4 bases removed from V and 5 bases from J, the gap between germline ends came to 13 bases. In germline, CDR1 is SGDLS, CDR2 YYNGEE. The CDR3 is made up of 14 amino acids. CDR3 bases: TGTGCCAGCAGCTTCGGGACTCATAGAAACACCATATATTTT. Translation: CASSFGTHRNTIYF.

The chain employs TRBV5-6 and TRBJ2-5, with D possibly being TRBD2 (5 bases). Germline CDR1 SGHDT, CDR2 YYEEEE. The CDR3 is 12 amino acids. The germline V and J ends were trimmed by 4 bases and 5 bases, with 9 bases remaining between them. The CDR3 protein is CASSILGETQYF. For the CDR3, the DNA is TGTGCCAGCAGCATACTAGGGGAGACCCAGTACTTC.

There are a few counts of this clone. The V gene is TRBV18, the J gene TRBJ2-1, with 10 bases aligning to TRBD2. V lost 1 base and J lost 10; bases outside the gene matches: 1. This CDR3 has 13 residues. The V gene's germline CDR1 is KGHSH and CDR2 LQKENI. Here the CDR3 DNA reads TGTGCCAGCTCACCACGGGGACTAGCGGAGCAGTTCTTC. This sequence encodes CASSPRGLAEQFF.

About this clone: This same CDR3 is encoded by further DNA sequences in the sample. J is TRBJ1-1 and V is TRBV5-1; D call uncertain. V gave up 1 base and J gave up 2 bases, with 6 bases separating them. The CDR3 loop spans 13 amino acids. Per the germline V gene, CDR1 is SGHRS and CDR2 is YFSETQ. Here the CDR3 DNA reads TGCGCCAGCAGCTTGAGACCCAACACTGAAGCTTTCTTT. Amino acids: CASSLRPNTEAFF.

This clone was picked up one time. This likely reflects a read error, since a far larger clone is one base away. This CDR3 is also generated by other DNA sequences in the sample. This chain joins TRBV30 and TRBJ2-2; 11 bases are a match to TRBD2. This CDR3 contains 17 residues. Germline V CDR1 and CDR2: GTSNPN, SVGIG (reference sequence). In DNA, the CDR3 is TGTGCCTCAAACCCGACTAGCGGGATGGTTCGCACCGGGGAGCTGTTTTTC. Protein sequence: CASNPTSGMVRTGELFF.

This clone was seen once. The chain couples TRBV30 to TRBJ2-7; perhaps D is TRBD1 or TRBD2 (5 bases each). CDR1 is GTSNPN, CDR2 SVGIG, per germline (reference sequence). The V end lost 3 bases, the J end lost 2 bases, and 17 bases lay between the germline ends. The CDR3 spans 15 residues. The CDR3 loop reads CAWRSSRDPAYEQYF. As DNA, the CDR3 is TGTGCCTGGAGATCATCCCGGGACCCAGCCTACGAGCAGTACTTC.

This chain uses TRBV7-3 with TRBJ1-1; the D gene is possibly TRBD1 (5 bases). The CDR3 consists of 14 residues. The V end lost 4 bases, the J end lost 2 bases, and 11 bases lay between the germline ends. CDR1 and CDR2 (germline): SGHTA, FQGTGA. CDR3 coding DNA: TGTGCCAGCAGCTCCCAGGGACGAAACACTGAAGCTTTCTTT. It translates to CASSSQGRNTEAFF.

The count of this clone is one. The chain has TRBV5-1 and TRBJ1-2; D is uncertain. There are 14 residues in the CDR3. Trimming stripped 0 bases from V and 3 bases from J, with 9 bases between. Germline CDR1 and CDR2: SGHRS and YFSETQ. In nucleotides, the CDR3 is TGCGCCAGCAGCTTGGCCATGGGGTACTATGGCTACACCTTC. Translating gives CASSLAMGYYGYTF.

In its sample, this clone was seen once. V is TRBV7-3 and J is TRBJ1-1; D might be TRBD1 (5 bases). This CDR3 region has 14 residues. Germline V gives CDR1 SGHTA, CDR2 FQGTGA. The V end lost 5 bases, the J end lost 1 base, and 11 bases lay between the germline ends. CDR3 protein: CASSPAGTNTEAFF. The CDR3 bases are TGTGCCAGCAGCCCCGCCGGGACGAACACTGAAGCTTTCTTT.

V is TRBV9 and J is TRBJ2-5; TRBD1 agrees at 9 bases. The CDR3 loop spans 15 amino acids. V dropped 4 bases and J dropped 4; count of bases not matched to a gene: 8. CDR1 is SGDLS and CDR2 is YYNGEE in the germline V gene. CDR3 coding DNA: TGTGCCAGCAGCTCCCTCACAGGGGGCACAGAGACCCAGTACTTC. It yields the protein CASSSLTGGTETQYF. The full variable domain, its missing parts supplied by reference TRBV9 and TRBJ2-5, is DSGVTQTPKHLITATGQRVTLRCSPRSGDLSVYWYQQSLDQGLQFLIQYYNGEERAKGNILERFSAQQFPDLHSELNLSSLELGDSALYFCASSSLTGGTETQYFGPGTRLLVL.

The rearrangement links TRBV5-1 to TRBJ2-5; 10 bases align to TRBD2. V lost 6 bases and J lost 5; bases outside the gene matches: 7. The CDR3 sequence is 14 residues long. Germline loops: CDR1 SGHRS, CDR2 YFSETQ. The DNA for the CDR3 is TGCGCCAGCACAGGACTAGCGGCAGGGGAGACCCAGTACTTC. Amino acids: CASTGLAAGETQYF.

This chain connects TRBV7-2 to TRBJ1-2; TRBD1 agrees at 7 bases. The germline CDR1 and CDR2 sequences are SGHTA and FQGNSA. This CDR3 spans 15 amino acids. V trimming: 5 bases; J trimming: 4 bases; junction bases outside the gene matches: 10. CDR3 sequence reads: CASSTLEGAGYGYTF. CDR3 sequence (DNA): TGTGCCAGCAGCACCTTGGAGGGGGCGGGCTATGGCTACACCTTC.

The chain carries TRBV5-6 and TRBJ2-5; 11 nucleotides align to TRBD1. V was pared by 4 bases and J by 5 bases, with 7 bases of the junction left unmatched. Germline loops: CDR1 SGHDT, CDR2 YYEEEE. The CDR3 is made up of 15 amino acids. The CDR3 region has the DNA TGTGCCAGCAGCCAGAGGACAGGGGGCCTCGAGACCCAGTACTTC. Its protein is CASSQRTGGLETQYF.

The chain recombines TRBV29-1 with TRBJ2-7; D is perhaps TRBD1 or TRBD2 (5 bases each). The CDR3 contains 13 residues. V was pared by 6 bases and J by 5 bases, with 17 bases between. From germline, CDR1 is SQVTM and CDR2 ANQGSEA. DNA of the CDR3: TGCAGCGTCGAACGGGACGCCGGGGACGAGCAGTACTTC. Its protein is CSVERDAGDEQYF.

J is TRBJ1-5 and V is TRBV27; a possible D gene is TRBD1 (5 bases). The CDR3 is made up of 13 amino acids. With 5 bases removed from V and 6 bases from J, the gap between germline ends came to 11 bases. Germline CDR1 reads MNHEY; CDR2 reads SMNVEV (reference sequence). CDR3 DNA: TGTGCCAGCAGTAATTCTGGGGGTCAGCCCCAGCATTTT. It translates to CASSNSGGQPQHF.

This chain connects TRBV4-1 to TRBJ2-1; 12 nucleotides line up with TRBD1. After removal of 4 bases from V and 1 base from J, the junction contained 5 bases not matched to a gene. CDR3 length: 17 residues. The germline gives CDR1 MGHRA, CDR2 YSYEKL. CDR3 nucleotide sequence: TGCGCCAGCAGCCCCAGGGACAGGGGGCCGTCCTACAATGAGCAGTTCTTC. Translated, it gives CASSPRDRGPSYNEQFF.